A selection of T cell receptor beta chains follows, all from one sample in a study of blood T cell repertoires in COVID-19. Sequenced by immunoSEQ multiplex PCR; TCRdb stores in-frame clones only, minus some. The table has roughly 200,000 clones, around 90% seen once. The sample was peripheral blood. These receptor sequences come from a man aged 45-60 years with acute or convalescent COVID-19. Both conserved end residues are part of each CDR3. A D gene is named only where the DNA matches it firmly. Clone size is given for some rows only: seen once, a few or many times, or a class if the clone is expanded.

TRBD2	TRBV11-2	TRBJ2-1	.	TGTGCCAGCGGCAGGAGTAGCGGGAGCTACAATGAGCAGTTCTTC	CASGRSSGSYNEQFF
.	TRBV5-1	TRBJ1-1	.	TGCGCCAGCAGCTTGTGGACGGGGGAGGAGAACACTGAAGCTTTCTTT	CASSLWTGEENTEAFF
TRBD1	TRBV7-8	TRBJ2-2	.	TGTGCCAGCAGCTCCCAGGGGGCTGTCGGGGAGCTGTTTTTT	CASSSQGAVGELFF
TRBD1	TRBV13	TRBJ1-3	.	TGTGCCAGCAGCGTACAGGGGGCGCGTAACACCATATATTTT	CASSVQGARNTIYF
TRBD2	TRBV4-2	TRBJ2-1	.	TGTGCCAGCAGCCAAGATCATGGGCTAGCGGGAGACAATGAGCAGTTCTTC	CASSQDHGLAGDNEQFF
TRBD1	TRBV18	TRBJ1-5	.	TGTGCCAGCTCGCGGGACAGGGGACAGCCCCAGCATTTT	CASSRDRGQPQHF
.	TRBV7-9	TRBJ2-3	.	TGTGCCACCACCCCCCTCAGTTTTTCCACAGATACGCAGTATTTT	CATTPLSFSTDTQYF
TRBD2	TRBV7-8	TRBJ2-1	once	TGTGCCAGCAGCAGCGGCAACCTAGCGGGAGTAATCAATGAGCAGTTCTTC	CASSSGNLAGVINEQFF
TRBD1	TRBV6-4	TRBJ1-5	.	TGTGCCAGCAGAACCGGGACAGTAAAAAATAGCAATCAGCCCCAGCATTTT	CASRTGTVKNSNQPQHF
.	TRBV10-2	TRBJ1-3	.	TGCGCCAGCAGTGACAGGGATTTTGGAAACACCATATATTTT	CASSDRDFGNTIYF
.	TRBV6-5	TRBJ1-5	.	TGTGCCTCAGAGGAGAACAATCAGCCCCAGCATTTT	CASEENNQPQHF
.	TRBV28	TRBJ1-5	once	TGTGCCAGCAGTTTAGTGAGGGCTCAGCCCCAGCATTTT	CASSLVRAQPQHF
TRBD2	TRBV27	TRBJ2-2	.	TGTGCCAGCAGTTCTAGCGGGAATAGCTATACCGGGGAGCTGTTTTTT	CASSSSGNSYTGELFF
TRBD2	TRBV9	TRBJ2-7	.	TGTGCCAGCAGCGTAGGTCTAGCGGGAGGGCCCGTAGACGAGCAGTACTTC	CASSVGLAGGPVDEQYF
TRBD1	TRBV28	TRBJ1-6	.	TGTGCCAGCAGTTTATCGACAGGGTTGGGGAGCGTTGATTCACCCCTCCACTTT	CASSLSTGLGSVDSPLHF
.	TRBV9	TRBJ2-1	.	TGTGCCAGCAGCCTCGATGGGGAGCCCTACAATGAGCAGTTCTTC	CASSLDGEPYNEQFF
TRBD1	TRBV11-2	TRBJ1-3	.	TGTGCCAGCAGCCCTAGCGACAGGGTGGGAAACACCATATATTTT	CASSPSDRVGNTIYF
.	TRBV2	TRBJ2-1	.	TGTGCCAGCAGGTACTCTATCTACAATGAGCAGTTCTTC	CASRYSIYNEQFF
.	TRBV6-1	TRBJ1-1	.	TGTGCCAGCAGTGAAGCAAGAATCGGCACTGAAGCTTTCTTT	CASSEARIGTEAFF
.	TRBV7-3	TRBJ2-7	.	TGTGCCAGCAGCTTATATGGGGGCAGAGACTACGAGCAGTACTTC	CASSLYGGRDYEQYF
TRBD1	TRBV5-1	TRBJ1-2	.	TGCGCCAGCAGCTTACAGGGGGATCACTATGGCTACACCTTC	CASSLQGDHYGYTF
TRBD2	TRBV3-1/TRBV3-2	TRBJ2-5	.	TGTGCCAGCAGCCTGTTCGGGGGGGCCGAAGAGACCCAGTACTTC	CASSLFGGAEETQYF
TRBD2	TRBV7-2	TRBJ2-7	.	TGTGCCAGCAGCTTAGGGTTAGCGGGAATGGGGTACGAGCAGTACTTC	CASSLGLAGMGYEQYF
.	TRBV18	TRBJ1-3	.	TGTGCCAGCTCACCTGGCCTCACAAGGGGGAACACCATATATTTT	CASSPGLTRGNTIYF
.	TRBV15	TRBJ1-5	.	TGTGCCACCAGCAGAGATCTTCCAGGGCGATACAATCAGCCCCAGCATTTT	CATSRDLPGRYNQPQHF
.	TRBV27	TRBJ1-1	.	TGTGCCAGCAGGGTCTACACAGGGAGCACTGAAGCTTTCTTT	CASRVYTGSTEAFF
TRBD1	TRBV5-6	TRBJ2-1	.	TGTGCCAGCAGCTACGGGACAGACAATGAGCAGTTCTTC	CASSYGTDNEQFF
TRBD2	TRBV10-3	TRBJ2-7	.	TGTGCCATCAGTGCAGGGACTAGCGGGCACTACGAGCAGTACTTC	CAISAGTSGHYEQYF
.	TRBV28	TRBJ2-1	.	TGTGCCAGCAGTTTGTCGGGGGGCGTCTATGAGCAGTTCTTC	CASSLSGGVYEQFF
TRBD1	TRBV30	TRBJ1-2	.	TGTGCCTGGAGTTTGGGACAGGGCAAATTTGGCTACACCTTC	CAWSLGQGKFGYTF
.	TRBV18	TRBJ1-5	once	TGTGCCAGCTCACCAGACACAGGATTTTATAGCAATCAGCCCCAGCATTTT	CASSPDTGFYSNQPQHF
.	TRBV29-1	TRBJ1-1	.	TGCAGCGGGGAGGGGCGGGTGAACACTGAAGCTTTCTTT	CSGEGRVNTEAFF
TRBD1	TRBV11-2	TRBJ2-7	.	TGTGCCAGCAGCTTAGTGACAGGGACCTACGAGCAGTACTTC	CASSLVTGTYEQYF
.	TRBV19	TRBJ2-4	.	TGTGCCAGTAGTATAGATTCCCGGAGAGTCGAAAACATTCAGTACTTC	CASSIDSRRVENIQYF
TRBD1	TRBV18	TRBJ2-1	.	TGTGCCAGCTCACCTTACGGACAGGAGCTTAACAATGAGCAGTTCTTC	CASSPYGQELNNEQFF
.	TRBV4-1	TRBJ2-1	.	TGCGCCAGCAGCCAGGACAGACCGACCTACAATGAGCAGTTCTTC	CASSQDRPTYNEQFF
TRBD1	TRBV3-1/TRBV3-2	TRBJ1-1	.	TGTGCCAGCAGCCAATGGGCGGGACAGCTTATAGTAGGCACTGAAGCTTTCTTT	CASSQWAGQLIVGTEAFF
.	TRBV7-2	TRBJ2-1	.	TGTGCCAGCAGCTTAAATGACGGAGTATACAATGAGCAGTTCTTC	CASSLNDGVYNEQFF
.	TRBV2	TRBJ2-1	few	TGTGCCAGCAGCGGGAATATACGCGGCAATGAGCAGTTCTTC	CASSGNIRGNEQFF
TRBD1	TRBV3-1/TRBV3-2	TRBJ2-7	.	TGTGCCAGCAGCACCGCCGGGACAGGGATTGACGAGCAGTACTTC	CASSTAGTGIDEQYF
.	TRBV3-1/TRBV3-2	TRBJ1-2	.	TGTGCCAGCAGCCAACAACAGGGTTCCTACACCTTC	CASSQQQGSYTF
.	TRBV5-6	TRBJ1-3	.	TGTGCCAGCAGCCCCGAGACAGGTCGGTTGGGAAACACCATATATTTT	CASSPETGRLGNTIYF
TRBD1	TRBV25-1	TRBJ1-1	.	TGTGCCAGCAGCACCGGGACAGCAGCTTTCTTT	CASSTGTAAFF
.	TRBV7-9	TRBJ1-2	.	TGTGCCAGCAGCTTAGACAGGGAATTCTATGGCTACACCTTC	CASSLDREFYGYTF
TRBD2	TRBV10-2	TRBJ2-3	.	TGCGCCAGCAGTGTAGTGGGGGGGGATACGCAGTATTTT	CASSVVGGDTQYF
.	TRBV27	TRBJ2-2	.	TGTGCCAGCAGTTTTTCCACCGCCCAGGGGCACGACACCGGGGAGCTGTTTTTT	CASSFSTAQGHDTGELFF
.	TRBV28	TRBJ2-5	.	TGTGCCAGCAGCTCCCCGGCAGGGGTCGGAGAGACCCAGTACTTC	CASSSPAGVGETQYF
.	TRBV5-1	TRBJ1-1	.	TGCGCCAGCAGCTTGGGGCCTGAAGCTTTCTTT	CASSLGPEAFF
.	TRBV6-4	TRBJ2-3	.	TGTGCCAGCAGACCCCCGAGGGGGGGGGCTCCAGATACGCAGTATTTT	CASRPPRGGAPDTQYF
TRBD1	TRBV29-1	TRBJ2-5	.	TGCAGCGTTTCGTTGAGACAGGGCGTGAAGACCCAGTACTTC	CSVSLRQGVKTQYF
.	TRBV21-1	TRBJ1-5	.	TGTGCCAGCAGCAAAGAAGTGGAGGGGACGGGAAATAATCAGCCCCAGCATTTT	CASSKEVEGTGNNQPQHF
TRBD2	TRBV11-2	TRBJ2-1	.	TGTGCCAGCAGCTTCGCGGCGGGAGGCTCCTACAATGAGCAGTTCTTC	CASSFAAGGSYNEQFF
TRBD2	TRBV6-1	TRBJ2-5	.	TGTGCGAGCCGATGGGAGGGCGGAGGAGAGACCCAGTACTTC	CASRWEGGGETQYF
TRBD1	TRBV4-1	TRBJ1-5	.	TGCGCCAGCAGCCGGTCGGCACCGGGACAGGGTCATCAGCCCCAGCATTTT	CASSRSAPGQGHQPQHF
TRBD2	TRBV7-2	TRBJ2-3	.	TGTGCCAGCAGCACCTTGACTAGCGGCCCAGATACGCAGTATTTT	CASSTLTSGPDTQYF
.	TRBV9	TRBJ1-1	once	TGTGCCAGCAGCGGACGGGAGCGGACTGAAGCTTTCTTT	CASSGRERTEAFF
TRBD2	TRBV6-5	TRBJ2-1	.	TGTGCCAGCAGCCCCCGGGGGGGGGCCTTCAATGAGCAGTTCTTC	CASSPRGGAFNEQFF
.	TRBV23-1	TRBJ1-6	.	TGCGCCAGCAGTCAATCAAGGAGGGGTCCTTATAATTCACCCCTCCACTTT	CASSQSRRGPYNSPLHF
.	TRBV7-9	TRBJ1-5	.	TGTGCCAGCAGCCGAGATGGACAGAGCCAGCATTTT	CASSRDGQSQHF